These T cell receptor beta chains were read from a single sample in a study of cytomegalovirus exposure and HLA in healthy donors. Sequencing was performed with immunoSEQ multiplex PCR; in TCRdb, only in-frame clones are kept and a portion is missing. The data show hundreds of thousands of clones, 87% seen once. Sequenced sample: PBMCs. The source is a young woman in good health and CMV-seropositive. The conserved cysteine and the conserved F or W are not part of the CDR3 here.

v_call,cdr3_length,j_call,cdr3_aa
TRBV4-1,9,TRBJ1-1,ASSRAGNAF
TRBV6-5,13,TRBJ2-7,ASAVAVPSSYEQY
TRBV19,11,TRBJ2-3,ASSPGLAGTEY
TRBV11-3,9,TRBJ2-7,ASSSGYEQY
TRBV6-1,12,TRBJ1-2,ASSEVGRGPGYT
TRBV28,13,TRBJ2-5,ASSLRGRIFETQY
TRBV19,12,TRBJ2-7,ASSIGTGPNEQY
TRBV4-1,14,TRBJ1-5,ASSFTGGAGNQPQH
TRBV13,13,TRBJ2-5,ASSLALAGRETQY
TRBV7-2,12,TRBJ1-4,ASSLEGLTRELF
TRBV19,11,TRBJ1-2,ASSNREVDGYT
TRBV5-1,14,TRBJ1-5,ASSLEGGSLRQPQH
TRBV30,12,TRBJ2-1,AWWQPTSVGEQF
TRBV4-1,9,TRBJ1-2,ASSSGYGYT
TRBV27,10,TRBJ2-5,ASSQTRETQY
TRBV27,17,TRBJ1-2,ASSTRGQGDPVTFYGYT
TRBV14,14,TRBJ2-7,ASSQVFSGRKYEQY
TRBV7-8,13,TRBJ1-2,ASSPRGTANYGYT
TRBV7-9,11,TRBJ2-7,ASSPRQVWEQY
TRBV28,15,TRBJ2-6,ASSRGHGISGANVLT
TRBV15,13,TRBJ1-2,ATSRDRDSPYGYT
TRBV5-1,12,TRBJ2-5,ASSLGVGQETQY
TRBV6-6,13,TRBJ2-7,ASSSNGELIHEQY
TRBV27,15,TRBJ2-1,ASSSSLTSGRPNEQF
TRBV6-5,13,TRBJ2-1,ASSRPSGGLNEQF
TRBV2,12,TRBJ1-2,ASSRDRGRGGYT
TRBV30,13,TRBJ1-5,AWNNREFSNQPQH
TRBV4-1,13,TRBJ1-3,ASSQDTRDRNTIY
TRBV27,15,TRBJ2-5,ASSPWDGQGPQETQY
TRBV9,11,TRBJ2-3,ASSVGGGTTQY
TRBV6-6,11,TRBJ2-7,ASSGDRVGEQY
TRBV15,16,TRBJ1-2,ATSRESFGADRAKGYT
TRBV27,13,TRBJ2-5,ASGLAGGPQETQY
TRBV4-2,15,TRBJ1-3,ASSQDLVASSGNTIY
TRBV5-1,13,TRBJ1-4,ASSSTGERNEKLF
TRBV19,13,TRBJ1-5,ASSGQGAPHQPQH
TRBV7-9,13,TRBJ2-7,ASSPKLAGVPEQY
TRBV19,12,TRBJ2-1,ASKGQRLFNEQF
TRBV10-3,10,TRBJ1-2,AISEEIYGYT
TRBV25-1,13,TRBJ2-5,ASSMPGLAEETQY
TRBV11-2,13,TRBJ1-5,ASSLWGGSNQPQH
TRBV19,12,TRBJ2-1,ASSILGTHNEQF